These 6 T cell receptor beta chains came from one sample sequenced in a study of T cell responses to AZD1222 COVID-19 vaccine. Generated by immunoSEQ multiplex PCR, the TCRdb table keeps only in-frame clones and is missing some. The table records approximately 97,000 clones, approximately 88% of them present only once. Sequences were derived from peripheral blood, sampled on day 0 of AZD1222 vaccination. The receptors were gathered from an adult in good health.

The chain couples TRBV12-3 or TRBV12-4 to TRBJ1-1, with TRBD1 as a possible D gene (5 bases). V gave up 6 bases and J gave up 7 bases, with 12 bases separating them. The CDR3 length is 12 residues. Here the CDR3 reads CASRMDTYEAFF. The DNA for the CDR3 is TGTGCCAGCAGAATGGACACCTATGAAGCTTTCTTT.

The gene calls are TRBV27 and TRBJ2-5; 13 bases map to TRBD2. The CDR3 loop spans 16 amino acids. With V trimmed by 5 bases and J by 4 bases, 7 bases remained unmatched. Germline lookup yields CDR1 MNHEY and CDR2 SMNVEV (reference sequence). The CDR3 DNA is TGTGCCAGCAGTCCCACTAGCGGGAGGGTAGGAGAGACCCAGTACTTC. Translated, it gives CASSPTSGRVGETQYF.

V usage is TRBV14 and J usage is TRBJ1-1, with 7 bases fitting TRBD1. J was trimmed by 0 bases and V by 3 bases; bases with no gene match: 4. Germline CDR1 SGHDN, CDR2 FVKESK. The CDR3 has 15 amino acids. CDR3 bases: TGTGCCAGCAGCCATAACAGGGGCATGAACACTGAAGCTTTCTTT. Protein sequence: CASSHNRGMNTEAFF.

The rearrangement uses TRBV7-2 and TRBJ1-6; D may be TRBD1 (5 bases). Trimming took off 3 bases at V and 9 bases at J, with 12 bases between the two ends. The CDR3 consists of 14 residues. Germline values: CDR1 SGHTA, CDR2 FQGNSA. CDR3 sequence reads: CASSLGLLSSPLHF. CDR3 nucleotide sequence: TGTGCCAGCAGCTTGGGACTATTGTCTTCACCCCTCCACTTT.

V gene TRBV5-1 combines with J gene TRBJ2-7; 8 nucleotides agree with TRBD1. This CDR3 is built from 12 residues. Germline lookup yields CDR1 SGHRS and CDR2 YFSETQ. V shed 4 bases and J 11 bases; nucleotides not matched to a gene: 8. Here the CDR3 DNA reads TGCGCCAGCAGCGGGACAGGACAGGGAAAGTACTTC. Translation gives CASSGTGQGKYF.

V and J are TRBV3-1 (or the pseudogene TRBV3-2) and TRBJ1-3; D gene uncertain. The CDR3 has 16 residues. Germline lookup yields CDR1 LGHDT and CDR2 YNNKEL (reference sequence). V was trimmed by 4 bases and J by 6 bases, leaving 19 bases between them. CDR3 loop: CASSPRQVSSPNTIYF. In DNA form, the CDR3 reads TGTGCCAGCAGCCCTAGGCAGGTCAGCAGCCCAAACACCATATATTTT.